These 30 T cell receptor beta chains came from one sample sequenced in a study of CD8 T cells in ankylosing spondylitis. TCRdb independently ran MiXCR on the 5' RACE reads; one entry per CDR3 protein. The sample holds 150,000 to 200,000 distinct CDR3 sequences, roughly a third seen once. The sequenced material came from synovial fluid, either unsorted or a sorted T cell fraction (not recorded which). All receptors derive from a male donor with ankylosing spondylitis.

V and J are TRBV29-1 and TRBJ1-6; a weak D match, TRBD1 (5 bases). This CDR3 has 15 residues. Germline CDR1 reads SQVTM; CDR2 reads ANQGSEA. Trimming shortened V by 3 bases and J by 0 bases, and 9 bases separated the two germline ends. This CDR3 is CSVEDISSYNSPLHF. The CDR3 nucleotides are TGCAGCGTTGAGGACATTAGCTCCTATAATTCACCCCTCCACTTT.

This clonotype has just a few counts. The chain is built from TRBV21-1 and TRBJ1-2; TRBD1 is the table's D call, not checked against the DNA. TRBV21-1 is given as a pseudogene. The CDR3 runs 11 residues. CDR3 residues: CASTRGVGYTF. Written as DNA, the CDR3 is TGTGCCAGCACCCGGGGGGTTGGCTACACCTTC.

The genes are TRBV7-2 and TRBJ2-1; D is possibly TRBD2 (6 bases). Trimming took off 5 bases at V and 9 bases at J, with 20 bases between the two ends. CDR3 size: 15 residues. Germline CDR1 reads SGHTA; CDR2 reads FQGNSA. Written as DNA, the CDR3 is TGTGCCAGCAGCCCGGGCAGGGTCCAGGGAGGTGAGCAGTTCTTC. Translating it yields CASSPGRVQGGEQFF.

This chain connects TRBV7-2 to TRBJ2-1; 7 bases fit TRBD2. The CDR3 has 15 residues. V shed 3 bases and J 3 bases; nucleotides not matched to a gene: 5. Per germline, CDR1 SGHTA and CDR2 FQGNSA. CDR3 coding DNA: TGTGCCAGCAGCTTGGGGGGGGGTTACTACAATGAGCAGTTCTTC. The encoded protein is CASSLGGGYYNEQFF.

The sample holds a few counts of this clonotype. The chain carries TRBV7-8 and TRBJ2-1; D is possibly TRBD1 (6 bases). Germline V lookup: CDR1 SGHVS, CDR2 FQNEAQ. The germline V and J ends were trimmed by 6 bases and 2 bases, with 14 bases remaining between them. CDR3 length: 15 amino acids. The CDR3: CASSSPGQTYNEQFF. CDR3 bases: TGTGCCAGCAGTTCTCCGGGACAAACCTACAATGAGCAGTTCTTC.

The rearrangement joins TRBV2 to TRBJ1-1; D ambiguous. V lost 7 bases and J 5 bases, leaving 11 bases between the germline ends. Germline V gene sequence: CDR1 SNHLY, CDR2 FYNNEI. The CDR3 is 12 residues long. CDR3 in amino acids: CASKNRGTEAFF. In DNA, the CDR3 is TGTGCCAGCAAAAACCGTGGGACTGAAGCTTTCTTT.

The chain is built from TRBV7-8 and TRBJ2-5, with 15 bases fitting TRBD2. The V and J ends lost 4 bases and 5 bases, in that order; junction bases with no gene match: 5. The CDR3 runs 16 residues. Germline V gives CDR1 SGHVS, CDR2 FQNEAQ. CDR3 loop: CASSSSGLAGGETQYF. The CDR3 region has the DNA TGTGCCAGCAGCTCGTCCGGACTAGCGGGGGGGGAGACCCAGTACTTC.

V and J are TRBV20-1 and TRBJ1-5, with D hard to call. Germline CDR1 reads DFQATT; CDR2 reads SNEGSKA (reference sequence). V was cut by 0 bases and J by 4 bases, with 10 bases left in between. The length of the CDR3 is 14 residues. The CDR3 sequence: CSARDPGGNQPQHF. For the CDR3, the DNA is TGCAGTGCTAGAGATCCGGGAGGGAATCAGCCCCAGCATTTT.

The genes are TRBV5-1 and TRBJ1-1; possibly TRBD1 for D (5 bases). This CDR3 spans 14 amino acids. V gave up 4 bases and J gave up 2 bases, with 12 bases separating them. Germline CDR1 SGHRS, CDR2 YFSETQ. CDR3 nucleotides: TGCGCCAGCAGCCCCGGGACTATAAACACTGAAGCTTTCTTT. Amino acid sequence: CASSPGTINTEAFF.

The count of this clonotype is one. CDR3 amino acids: CSAPGDENTEAFF. The CDR3 nucleotides are TGCAGCGCACCGGGGGACGAGAACACTGAAGCTTTCTTT. The chain uses TRBV29-1 and TRBJ1-1; D might be TRBD1 (5 bases). Germline V gene data show CDR1 as SQVTM and CDR2 as ANQGSEA. The V gene lost 7 bases and the J gene lost 1 base, with 13 bases spanning the gap. This CDR3 contains 13 residues.

The rearrangement uses TRBV20-1 and TRBJ2-3; 7 bases line up with TRBD1. Trimming cost V 2 bases and J 6 bases; bases outside gene matches: 8. CDR3 length equals 14 residues. CDR1 and CDR2 from the germline V gene are DFQATT and SNEGSKA (reference sequence). The CDR3 DNA reads TGCAGTGCTAGACTCCTACCGACAGGGGATACGCAGTATTTT. Protein sequence: CSARLLPTGDTQYF.

The chain links TRBV30 to TRBJ1-1; D is ambiguous. V dropped 3 bases and J dropped 10 bases, with 12 bases sitting between them. Germline V gene data show CDR1 as GTSNPN and CDR2 as SVGIG (reference sequence). The CDR3 is 11 amino acids. DNA for the CDR3: TGTGCCTGGAGCCCTCGATTATCAGCTTTCTTT. This encodes CAWSPRLSAFF.

This chain uses TRBV7-3 with TRBJ2-1; D is unresolved. CDR1 and CDR2 (germline): SGHTA, FQGTGA. This CDR3 contains 14 residues. V lost 2 bases to trimming and J lost 5 bases, with 10 bases between them. Here the CDR3 reads CASSLDTINNEQFF. DNA of the CDR3: TGTGCCAGCAGCTTAGACACGATCAACAATGAGCAGTTCTTC.

This clonotype was seen more than once but under ten times. The rearrangement uses TRBV20-1 and TRBJ1-4, with unresolved D. Between the trimmed V and J ends, which lost 0 bases and 8 bases, there was a span of 13 bases. The CDR3 totals 14 residues. CDR1 and CDR2 (germline): DFQATT, SNEGSKA (reference sequence). Here the CDR3 DNA reads TGCAGTGCTAGAGATGGCCCGGAATGGGAAAAACTGTTTTTT. It codes for CSARDGPEWEKLFF.

J is TRBJ2-1 and V is TRBV5-1; perhaps TRBD2 as D (7 bases). Germline loops: CDR1 SGHRS, CDR2 YFSETQ. This CDR3 is 15 amino acids long. V was cut by 3 bases and J by 5 bases, with 15 bases left in between. The CDR3 reads CASSYRAGGNNEQFF. Written as DNA, the CDR3 is TGCGCCAGCAGCTACAGGGCCGGGGGGAACAATGAGCAGTTCTTC.

This clonotype has just a few counts. The chain carries TRBV3-1 and TRBJ2-3; 8 bases are a match to TRBD1. With V trimmed by 3 bases and J by 2 bases, 7 bases remained unmatched. This CDR3 has 16 residues. CDR1 is LGHDT, CDR2 YNNKEL, per germline (reference sequence). This CDR3 is CASSHWDRSTTDTQYF. For the CDR3, the DNA is TGTGCCAGCAGCCACTGGGACAGGTCAACCACAGATACGCAGTATTTT.

The genes are TRBV12-3 or TRBV12-4 and TRBJ1-1; 10 bases are shared with TRBD1. The V segment lost 6 bases and the J segment 3 bases; nucleotides outside the gene matches: 4. The CDR3 has 14 residues. In DNA, the CDR3 is TGTGCCAGCAGGAGGACAGGGGGGGACACTGAAGCTTTCTTT. Protein: CASRRTGGDTEAFF.

The chain couples TRBV18 to TRBJ2-5, with D tentatively TRBD2 (6 bases). Germline CDR1 and CDR2: KGHSH and LQKENI. The CDR3 length is 18 residues. Trimming took off 2 bases at V and 3 bases at J, with 22 bases between the two ends. The CDR3 sequence is CASSPRGLNTQGKETQYF. The CDR3 DNA reads TGTGCCAGCTCACCAAGGGGACTTAATACCCAAGGGAAAGAGACCCAGTACTTC.

This clonotype was observed a few times. The V and J genes are TRBV7-9 and TRBJ2-2; maybe TRBD1 (6 bases). The CDR3 contains 15 residues. CDR1 and CDR2 from the germline V gene are SEHNR and FQNEAQ (reference sequence). V lost 2 bases and J 2 bases, leaving 9 bases between the germline ends. This CDR3 reads CASSLQGRNTGELFF. The CDR3 DNA follows: TGTGCCAGCAGCTTACAGGGGAGAAACACCGGGGAGCTGTTTTTT.

The rearrangement uses TRBV11-2 and TRBJ1-2; D is undetermined. The CDR3 spans 15 residues. Germline values: CDR1 SGHAT, CDR2 FQNNGV. With 3 bases removed from V and 4 bases from J, the gap between germline ends came to 15 bases. The CDR3 here is CASSFPAEGRYGYTF. The CDR3 region has the DNA TGTGCCAGCAGCTTTCCAGCCGAGGGTCGCTATGGCTACACCTTC.

The chain employs TRBV7-2 and TRBJ1-5; the D gene is possibly TRBD1 (6 bases). The ends were cut back, 2 bases at V and 3 bases at J, with 14 bases in the middle. The CDR3 loop spans 16 amino acids. From germline, CDR1 is SGHTA and CDR2 FQGNSA. The CDR3 here is CASSLKTGTLNQPQHF. Written as DNA, the CDR3 is TGTGCCAGCAGCTTAAAGACAGGTACTCTCAATCAGCCCCAGCATTTT.

The rearrangement joins TRBV12-3 or TRBV12-4 to TRBJ2-7; D ambiguous. This CDR3 comprises 12 residues. The V gene lost 2 bases and the J gene lost 3 bases, with 5 bases spanning the gap. Here the CDR3 DNA reads TGTGCCAGCAGTTTACAGCACTACGAGCAGTACTTC. Its translation is CASSLQHYEQYF.

The V and J genes are TRBV29-1 and TRBJ1-4; 8 bases map to TRBD1. V was pared by 7 bases and J by 8 bases, with 6 bases of the junction left unmatched. The CDR3 spans 12 residues. The germline CDR1 and CDR2 sequences are SQVTM and ANQGSEA. In DNA form, the CDR3 reads TGCAGCGCCTCGACAGGGGACGAAAAACTGTTTTTT. The encoded protein is CSASTGDEKLFF.

The chain recombines TRBV6-4 with TRBJ1-6; 9 bases match TRBD1. Germline loops: CDR1 MRHNA, CDR2 SNTAGT. The CDR3 length is 15 residues. V shed 7 bases and J 8 bases; nucleotides not matched to a gene: 9. The CDR3 sequence is CASIGGDRAHSPLHF. The CDR3 coding sequence is TGTGCCAGCATTGGTGGGGACAGGGCCCATTCACCCCTCCACTTT.

This sequence joins TRBV10-3 and TRBJ2-1; TRBD2 matches at 7 bases. V shed 4 bases, J shed 7 bases, and the junction held 4 bases outside the gene matches. Germline V gene sequence: CDR1 ENHRY, CDR2 SYGVKD. This CDR3 region has 13 residues. CDR3 bases: TGTGCCATCAGTGCCGGACTAGAGAATGAGCAGTTCTTC. The encoded protein is CAISAGLENEQFF.

J is TRBJ2-3 and V is TRBV12-3 or TRBV12-4; D remains ambiguous. V lost 2 bases and J lost 3, with 12 bases in between. This CDR3 comprises 15 residues. CDR3: CASSLYADRTDTQYF. CDR3 DNA sequence: TGTGCCAGCAGTTTATACGCGGACCGAACAGATACGCAGTATTTT.

The chain combines TRBV6-2 or TRBV6-3 with TRBJ2-1; D is ambiguous. This CDR3 comprises 14 residues. The V gene's germline CDR1 is MNHEY and CDR2 SVGEGT. Trimming removed 6 bases at V and 6 bases at J, with 15 bases between. CDR3: CASSRVYGANEQFF. In nucleotides, the CDR3 is TGTGCCAGCAGCCGGGTGTACGGAGCCAATGAGCAGTTCTTC.

This rearrangement joins TRBV2 to TRBJ1-1; the D gene is possibly TRBD1 (5 bases). The CDR3 covers 16 residues. Germline V lookup: CDR1 SNHLY, CDR2 FYNNEI. Trimming stripped 6 bases from V and 0 bases from J, with 17 bases between. CDR3 DNA sequence: TGTGCCAGCAGGAAAGGTACCAGGGCGATGAACACTGAAGCTTTCTTT. It is translated as CASRKGTRAMNTEAFF. Together with reference TRBV2 and TRBJ1-1, the CDR3 gives the full variable domain: EPEVTQTPSHQVTQMGQEVILRCVPISNHLYFYWYRQILGQKVEFLVSFYNNEISEKSEIFDDQFSVERPDGSNFTLKIRSTKLEDSAMYFCASRKGTRAMNTEAFFGQGTRLTVV.

This clonotype was observed a few times. The gene calls are TRBV20-1 and TRBJ2-7; the D is unclear. CDR1 and CDR2 from the germline V gene are DFQATT and SNEGSKA (reference sequence). The CDR3 sequence is 15 residues long. The germline V and J ends were trimmed by 0 bases and 3 bases, with 15 bases remaining between them. CDR3 amino acids: CSARDPRGNSYEQYF. The CDR3 bases are TGCAGTGCTAGAGATCCCAGAGGAAACAGCTACGAGCAGTACTTC.

This clonotype has at least ten counts. The chain uses TRBV4-2 and TRBJ2-7; D gene ambiguous. The germline V and J ends were trimmed by 7 bases and 0 bases, with 10 bases remaining between them. Germline lookup yields CDR1 LGHNA and CDR2 YNFKEQ. The CDR3 extends over 13 amino acids. CDR3 loop: CASTSYDSYEQYF. The CDR3, as DNA: TGTGCCAGCACTTCGTATGACTCCTACGAGCAGTACTTC.